This T cell receptor (beta chain) emerged from a study of technical replicates of blood from a few donors (dated by TCRdb to the late 2010s). This clone was counted once. The specificity of this receptor is unknown. Per-base quality was not reported, and no clone a single base away is much larger than it. Libraries were constructed by the immunoSEQ multiplex PCR assay. This is the immuneACCESS table as TCRdb keeps it, with only in-frame sequences that have V and J called. A part of the clones is gone; compared with another copy, unresolved V genes explain less than half, and the rest is unexplained. The sample table holds 80,000 to 95,000 clones, of which about 95% were seen once. 0.36% of the sample lies in the top ten. CDR1 and CDR2 are drawn from the germline V gene: SGHRS, YFSETQ. V is pruned by 4 bases and J by 5 bases, leaving 4 bases of the junction without a gene match. The CDR3 numbers 13 residues from cysteine through phenylalanine. Kept here is only the CDR3 DNA, which spans 39 bases and is read in frame from base 1.

Sequencing used T cells isolated from PBMCs. The chain was built from TRBV5-1 and TRBJ2-3; 7 middle bases align to TRBD1. This clonotype was obtained from a human donor in good health. The CDR3 here reads CASSRTGLDTQYF. The nucleotide sequence is TGCGCCAGCAGCCGGACAGGTTTAGATACGCAGTATTTT.